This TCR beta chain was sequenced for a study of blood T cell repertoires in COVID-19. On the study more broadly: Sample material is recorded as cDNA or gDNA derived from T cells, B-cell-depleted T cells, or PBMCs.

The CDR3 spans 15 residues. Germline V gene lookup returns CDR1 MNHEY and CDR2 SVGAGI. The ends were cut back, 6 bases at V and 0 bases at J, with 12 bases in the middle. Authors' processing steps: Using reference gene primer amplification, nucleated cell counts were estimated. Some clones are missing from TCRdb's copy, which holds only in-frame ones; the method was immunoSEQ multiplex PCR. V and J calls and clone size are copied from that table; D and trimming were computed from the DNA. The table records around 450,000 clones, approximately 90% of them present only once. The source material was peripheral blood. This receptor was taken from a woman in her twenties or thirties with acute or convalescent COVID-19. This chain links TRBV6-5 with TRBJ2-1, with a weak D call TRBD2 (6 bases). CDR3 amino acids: CASRVASASYNEQFF. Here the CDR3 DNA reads TGTGCCAGCAGGGTCGCTAGCGCCTCCTACAATGAGCAGTTCTTC.